The rows below give T cell receptor beta chains drawn from one sample of a study of cytomegalovirus exposure and HLA in healthy donors. The data were produced by immunoSEQ multiplex PCR, yet TCRdb's version contains in-frame clones alone and is incomplete. Its table records some 46,000 clones. Sequencing used PBMCs. The receptors were sampled from a male donor in good health and CMV-seronegative. Both conserved end residues are part of each CDR3. A D gene is named only where the DNA matches it firmly. Part of the rows lack a size; the others show once, few, many or a class for expanded clones.

TRBV6-5	-	TRBJ2-1	-	TGTGCCAGCGCCCTTGGGCTTTTCAATGAGCAGTTCTTC	CASALGLFNEQFF
TRBV5-5	-	TRBJ2-7	-	TGTGCCAGCAGCCTACTGACGATGCAGGGTAACGAGCAGTACTTC	CASSLLTMQGNEQYF
TRBV6-5	-	TRBJ2-5	-	TGTGCCAGCAGTGTCGGGGGATCACAAGAGACCCAGTACTTC	CASSVGGSQETQYF
TRBV11-2	TRBD1	TRBJ1-1	-	TGTGCCAGCAGCATCCCAGGGGGCACTGAAGCTTTCTTT	CASSIPGGTEAFF
TRBV9	TRBD2	TRBJ2-7	-	TGTGCCAGCAGCGTAGCTAGCGGAACCTACGAGCAGTACTTC	CASSVASGTYEQYF
TRBV27	-	TRBJ2-2	-	TGTGCCAGCATGCGGGGTTCTTGGTACCGGGAGCTGTTTTTT	CASMRGSWYRELFF
TRBV18	-	TRBJ1-6	-	TGTGCCAGCTCACAAAACGGCAGGGGTAACAATTCACCCCTCCACTTT	CASSQNGRGNNSPLHF
TRBV29-1	TRBD1	TRBJ1-1	-	TGCAGCGTTTCGCGCAGGGGGGATTCTGAAGCTTTCTTT	CSVSRRGDSEAFF
TRBV5-1	TRBD2	TRBJ2-1	-	TGCGCCAGCAGCTCTCCTCTAGCGGGGAGGAGAGGTGAGCAGTTCTTC	CASSSPLAGRRGEQFF
TRBV7-2	-	TRBJ1-2	-	TGTGCCAGCAGCCCGGACAGTCTTACTCGTAACTATGGCTACACCTTC	CASSPDSLTRNYGYTF
TRBV7-9	-	TRBJ1-5	-	TGTGCCAGCAGCTCGTTGAGGTATCAGCCCCAGCATTTT	CASSSLRYQPQHF
TRBV5-1	TRBD1	TRBJ2-7	-	TGCGCCAGCAGCCCGAAGTGGGACAGGGGACGGCGCGAGCAGTACTTC	CASSPKWDRGRREQYF
TRBV6-4	-	TRBJ2-3	-	TGTGCCAGCAGTCCTTATGGGGCTGGCACAGATACGCAGTATTTT	CASSPYGAGTDTQYF
TRBV5-8	TRBD1	TRBJ1-5	-	TGTGCCAGCAGCCGACAGGGGTATAGCAATCAGCCCCAGCATTTT	CASSRQGYSNQPQHF
TRBV10-1	TRBD2	TRBJ2-5	-	TGCGCCAGCAGTGCCGGGAGGGCCGGGGGGACCCAGTACTTC	CASSAGRAGGTQYF
TRBV4-3	TRBD2	TRBJ2-7	-	TGCGCCAGCAGCCAACAACTAGCGGGAGCTAACGAGCAGTACTTC	CASSQQLAGANEQYF
TRBV4-1	TRBD1	TRBJ1-1	-	TGCGCCAGCAGCCCAACCGGGACAGGGTTTTTCACTGAAGCTTTCTTT	CASSPTGTGFFTEAFF
TRBV7-6	-	TRBJ2-5	-	TGTGCCAGCACCAATAGGGCCGGGGGAGGAGAGACCCAGTACTTC	CASTNRAGGGETQYF
TRBV12-5	TRBD2	TRBJ2-1	-	TGTGCTAGTGGTTTGGAGGCGGGAGGGAGGGATGAGCAGTTCTTC	CASGLEAGGRDEQFF
TRBV28	-	TRBJ2-5	-	TGTGCCAGCAGCTATTCTTCGGGTCAAGAGACCCAGTACTTC	CASSYSSGQETQYF
TRBV6-1	TRBD1	TRBJ1-5	medium-sized	TGTGCCAGCCAAGGACAGGAAAATCAGCCCCAGCATTTT	CASQGQENQPQHF
TRBV14	-	TRBJ2-5	-	TGTGCCAGCAGCCACCTGGGGCCTTTGGAGACCCAGTACTTC	CASSHLGPLETQYF
TRBV6-6	-	TRBJ2-3	-	TGTGCCAGCAGTGACAGTTCACAGTATACGCAGTATTTT	CASSDSSQYTQYF
TRBV27	-	TRBJ2-5	-	TGTGCCAGCAGTTACCATCGAGCTACCGGGACCCAGTACTTC	CASSYHRATGTQYF
TRBV28	-	TRBJ2-5	-	TGTGCCAGCAGTTTAGGAGGGCAGCAAGAGACCCAGTACTTC	CASSLGGQQETQYF
TRBV28	-	TRBJ2-3	-	TGTGCCAGCAGTATCCAGGGTAGTGGAACAGATACGCAGTATTTT	CASSIQGSGTDTQYF
TRBV6-6	-	TRBJ2-1	-	TGTGCCAGCAGTTACCCGGGGTCAAGCAATGAGCAGTTCTTC	CASSYPGSSNEQFF
TRBV27	TRBD1	TRBJ1-4	-	TGTGCCAGCAGTGCGACAGGGACCGGGGAAAAACTGTTTTTT	CASSATGTGEKLFF
TRBV19	TRBD2	TRBJ2-3	-	TGTGCCAGTAGTAGCGGGAGAGAGACAGATACGCAGTATTTT	CASSSGRETDTQYF
TRBV7-2	TRBD2	TRBJ2-5	-	TGTGCCAGCAGCTTGATGACTAGCGGGAGGAAGGAGACCCAGTACTTC	CASSLMTSGRKETQYF
TRBV7-2	TRBD2	TRBJ2-1	-	TGTGCCAGCAGCTCCGGGAGGCGCTCCTACAATGAGCAGTTCTTC	CASSSGRRSYNEQFF
TRBV6-5	TRBD1	TRBJ2-1	-	TGTGCCAGCAGTTTAGGACAGGCCGCCGATGAGCAGTTCTTC	CASSLGQAADEQFF